This TCR beta chain was captured by sequencing in a study of cytotoxic CD8 clonotypes in ibrutinib-treated CLL. Study summary: After median about 71 months, about 14 stayed in remission, approximately twelve progressed; responses roughly 24 partial, 2 complete.

Clones were read by immunoSEQ multiplex PCR, and TCRdb kept only the in-frame ones, dropping some. The sample contains 300,000 or so clones, under 70% of which appear only once. The CDR3 spans 15 residues. Germline CDR1 and CDR2: ENHRY and SYGVKD. V was pared by 7 bases and J by 3 bases, with 5 bases of the junction left unmatched. The table lists this clone with a few counts. The rearrangement joins TRBV10-3 to TRBJ2-5; 13 bases align to TRBD2. The receptor's source is a human donor with chronic lymphocytic leukemia. This specimen consisted of PBMCs, obtained after 36 months of ibrutinib treatment. CDR3 in amino acids: CAIKAGLAGEETQYF. CDR3 DNA: TGTGCCATCAAGGCCGGACTAGCGGGAGAAGAGACCCAGTACTTC.